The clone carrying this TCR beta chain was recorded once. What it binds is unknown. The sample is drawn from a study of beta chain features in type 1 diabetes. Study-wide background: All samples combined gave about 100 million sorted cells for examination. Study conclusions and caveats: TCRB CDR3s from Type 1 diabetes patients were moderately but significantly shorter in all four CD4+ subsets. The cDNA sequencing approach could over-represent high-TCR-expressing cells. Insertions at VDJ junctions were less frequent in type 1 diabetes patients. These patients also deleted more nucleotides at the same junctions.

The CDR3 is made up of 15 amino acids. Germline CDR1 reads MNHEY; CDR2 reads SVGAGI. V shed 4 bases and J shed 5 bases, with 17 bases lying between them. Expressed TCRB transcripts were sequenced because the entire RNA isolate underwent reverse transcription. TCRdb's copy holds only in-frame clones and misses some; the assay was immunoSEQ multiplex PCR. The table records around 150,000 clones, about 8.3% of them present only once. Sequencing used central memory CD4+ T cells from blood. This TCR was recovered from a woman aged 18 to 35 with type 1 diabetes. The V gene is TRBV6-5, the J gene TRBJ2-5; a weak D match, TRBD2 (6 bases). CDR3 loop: CASSLFSGEGETQYF. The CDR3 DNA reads TGTGCCAGCAGTTTGTTTAGCGGTGAGGGGGAGACCCAGTACTTC.